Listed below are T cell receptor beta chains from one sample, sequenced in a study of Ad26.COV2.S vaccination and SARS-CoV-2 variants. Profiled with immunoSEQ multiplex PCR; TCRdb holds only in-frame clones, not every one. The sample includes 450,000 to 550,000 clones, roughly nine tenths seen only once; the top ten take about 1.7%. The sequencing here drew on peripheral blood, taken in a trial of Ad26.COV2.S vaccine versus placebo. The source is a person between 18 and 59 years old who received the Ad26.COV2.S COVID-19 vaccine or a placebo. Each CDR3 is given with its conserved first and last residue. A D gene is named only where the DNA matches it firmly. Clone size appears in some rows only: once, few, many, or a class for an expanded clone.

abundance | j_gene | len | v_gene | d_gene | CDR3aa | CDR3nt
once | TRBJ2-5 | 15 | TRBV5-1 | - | CASSLPTGAGETQYF | TGCGCCAGCAGCTTACCCACGGGGGCGGGCGAGACCCAGTACTTC
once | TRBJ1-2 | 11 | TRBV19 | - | CASTGGYGYTF | TGTGCCAGTACCGGGGGCTATGGCTACACCTTC
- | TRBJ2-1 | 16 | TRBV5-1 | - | CASSLAGSSSYNEQFF | TGCGCCAGCAGCTTGGCCGGGTCTAGCTCCTACAATGAGCAGTTCTTC
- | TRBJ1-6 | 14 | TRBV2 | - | CASSTSGYNSPLHF | TGTGCCAGCAGTACCTCGGGGTATAATTCACCCCTCCACTTT
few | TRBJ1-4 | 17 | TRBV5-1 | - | CASSLQPGTTTNEKLFF | TGCGCCAGCAGCTTACAACCAGGGACAACAACTAATGAAAAACTGTTTTTT
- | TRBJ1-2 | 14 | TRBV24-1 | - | CATSGPEGEGGYTF | TGTGCCACCAGTGGCCCGGAGGGGGAGGGAGGCTACACCTTC
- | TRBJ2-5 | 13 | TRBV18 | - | CASSPVGGETQYF | TGTGCCAGCTCACCCGTAGGTGGGGAGACCCAGTACTTC
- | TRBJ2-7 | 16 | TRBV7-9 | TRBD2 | CASSLASGTTTYEQYF | TGTGCCAGCAGCTTAGCCAGCGGGACTACTACCTACGAGCAGTACTTC
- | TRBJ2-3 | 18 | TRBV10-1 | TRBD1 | CASSEFGVDRASRDTQYF | TGCGCCAGCAGTGAGTTTGGGGTAGACAGGGCCTCGCGGGATACGCAGTATTTT
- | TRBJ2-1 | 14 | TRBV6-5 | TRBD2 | CASRGLAGAREQFF | TGTGCCAGCAGGGGACTAGCGGGAGCCCGTGAGCAGTTCTTC
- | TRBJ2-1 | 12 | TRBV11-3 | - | CASSFRQTEQFF | TGTGCCAGCAGCTTCAGACAGACTGAGCAGTTCTTC
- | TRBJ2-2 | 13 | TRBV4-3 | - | CASSQEETGELFF | TGCGCCAGCAGCCAAGAAGAGACCGGGGAGCTGTTTTTT
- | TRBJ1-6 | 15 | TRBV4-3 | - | CASSQDFLGNSPLHF | TGCGCCAGCAGCCAAGATTTCCTGGGAAATTCACCCCTCCACTTT
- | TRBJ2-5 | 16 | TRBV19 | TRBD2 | CASSVGLAGVLKTQYF | TGTGCCAGTAGTGTGGGACTAGCGGGGGTATTGAAGACCCAGTACTTC
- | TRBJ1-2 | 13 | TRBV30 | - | CAWSEGLNYGYTF | TGTGCCTGGAGCGAAGGGCTAAACTATGGCTACACCTTC
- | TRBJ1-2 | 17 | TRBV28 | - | CASSLSGNRAPLYGYTF | TGTGCCAGCAGTTTGTCCGGCAACAGGGCACCCCTTTATGGCTACACCTTC
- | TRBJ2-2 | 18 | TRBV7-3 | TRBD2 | CASSLNPTSGGSTGELFF | TGTGCCAGCAGCTTAAACCCAACTAGCGGGGGGAGCACCGGGGAGCTGTTTTTT
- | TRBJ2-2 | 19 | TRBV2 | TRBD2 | CASSLLAGGPQGETGELFF | TGTGCCAGCAGTCTTCTAGCGGGGGGGCCACAGGGTGAGACCGGGGAGCTGTTTTTT
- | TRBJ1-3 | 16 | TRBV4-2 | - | CASSQASGTSGNTIYF | TGTGCCAGCAGCCAAGCGTCGGGCACCTCTGGAAACACCATATATTTT
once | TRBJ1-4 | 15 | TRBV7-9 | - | CASSSPGQVNEKLFF | TGTGCCAGCAGCTCCCCGGGACAAGTTAATGAAAAACTGTTTTTT
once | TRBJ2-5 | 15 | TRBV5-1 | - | CASSTYQGGGETQYF | TGCGCCAGCAGCACATACCAGGGAGGAGGAGAGACCCAGTACTTC
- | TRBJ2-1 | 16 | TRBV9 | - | CASSELGTTRGDEQFF | TGTGCCAGCAGCGAACTTGGGACAACCCGGGGCGATGAGCAGTTCTTC
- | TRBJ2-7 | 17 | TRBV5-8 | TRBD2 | CASRPGTSGTGPHEQYF | TGTGCCAGCAGGCCCGGGACTAGCGGGACAGGTCCCCACGAGCAGTACTTC
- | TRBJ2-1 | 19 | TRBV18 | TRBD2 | CASSPQFWGGSLIENEQFF | TGTGCCAGCTCACCACAGTTCTGGGGCGGGAGTCTTATTGAAAATGAGCAGTTCTTC
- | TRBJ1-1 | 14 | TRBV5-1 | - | CASSERTQNTEAFF | TGCGCCAGCAGCGAGAGGACCCAGAACACTGAAGCTTTCTTT
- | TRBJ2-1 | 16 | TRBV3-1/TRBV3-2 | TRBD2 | CASSLRTSGPLNEQFF | TGTGCCAGCAGCCTGAGGACTAGCGGACCTCTCAATGAGCAGTTCTTC
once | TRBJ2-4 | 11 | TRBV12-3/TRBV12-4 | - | CASSLGERANF | TGTGCCAGCAGTTTGGGGGAGAGGGCCAACTTC
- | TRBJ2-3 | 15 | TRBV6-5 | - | CASGQKGVWADTQYF | TGTGCCAGCGGTCAAAAGGGGGTTTGGGCAGATACGCAGTATTTT
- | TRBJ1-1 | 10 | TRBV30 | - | CACSTGRAFF | TGTGCCTGTTCTACGGGGAGAGCTTTCTTT
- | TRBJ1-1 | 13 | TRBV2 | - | CASSRTTNTEAFF | TGTGCCAGCAGTCGGACAACGAACACTGAAGCTTTCTTT
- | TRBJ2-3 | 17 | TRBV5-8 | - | CASARLRWGSDTDTQYF | TGTGCCAGCGCTAGGCTACGATGGGGTTCGGACACAGATACGCAGTATTTT
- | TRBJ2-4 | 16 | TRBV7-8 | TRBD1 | CASSPDRPLAKNIQYF | TGTGCCAGCAGCCCGGACAGGCCCCTAGCCAAAAACATTCAGTACTTC
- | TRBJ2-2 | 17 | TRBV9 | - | CASSQGGTSGLGRELFF | TGTGCCAGCAGCCAAGGAGGGACCTCCGGATTGGGCCGGGAGCTGTTTTTT
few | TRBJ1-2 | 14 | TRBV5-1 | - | CASSLAGGNYGYTF | TGCGCCAGCAGCCTCGCCGGGGGTAACTATGGCTACACCTTC
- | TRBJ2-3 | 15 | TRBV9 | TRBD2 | CASSNSGSSADTQYF | TGTGCCAGCAGTAATAGCGGGAGTAGTGCAGATACGCAGTATTTT
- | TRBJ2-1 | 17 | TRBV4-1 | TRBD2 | CASSHQAGVSSYNEQFF | TGCGCCAGCAGCCACCAAGCGGGGGTAAGCTCCTACAATGAGCAGTTCTTC